The 18 T cell receptor beta chains presented below share a single source sample, sequenced in a study of control samples from healthy donors and cancer patients. Sequenced by immunoSEQ multiplex PCR; TCRdb stores in-frame clones only, minus some. The sample records about 140,000 clones, 75% to 95% being singletons. Input material: blood. These receptors originate from a man between 18 and 35 years old in good health.

V usage is TRBV21-1 and J usage is TRBJ1-4. TRBV21-1 corresponds to a pseudogene. The CDR3 is 15 residues long. CDR3 protein: CASSKSGSRKWELFF. The CDR3 bases are TGTGCCAGCAGCAAATCTGGTTCTCGTAAATGGGAACTGTTTTTT.

The CDR3 coding sequence is TGTGCCAGCAGCGTAGCGGCTAGCGGGGGTGGGTCGGAGACCCAGTACTTC. This translates into CASSVAASGGGSETQYF. The V call is TRBV9, the J call TRBJ2-5; TRBD2 matches 10 bases. Trimming at V came to 0 bases and at J to 5 bases, leaving 10 bases not matched to a gene. In germline, CDR1 is SGDLS, CDR2 YYNGEE. The CDR3 contains 17 residues.

V gene TRBV7-8 combines with J gene TRBJ1-1; D is ambiguous. Deletions cut 4 bases from V and 1 base from J, with 10 bases between. CDR3 length equals 14 residues. From germline, CDR1 is SGHVS and CDR2 FQNEAQ. The CDR3, as DNA: TGTGCCAGCAGCTGGCGTGTCCCGAACACTGAAGCTTTCTTT. Translated: CASSWRVPNTEAFF.

The chain combines TRBV19 with TRBJ1-4, with TRBD1 matching over 8 bases. The CDR3 sequence is 13 residues long. The germline CDR1 and CDR2 sequences are LNHDA and SQIVND (reference sequence). Unmatched junction bases numbered 2, after V lost 2 bases and J lost 9 bases. CDR3 nucleotide sequence: TGTGCCAGTAGTATACGGACAGGGCAAAAACTGTTTTTT. Amino acid sequence: CASSIRTGQKLFF.

This clone was seen only once. The chain carries TRBV10-1 and TRBJ2-7, with D possibly matching TRBD1 (6 bases). Germline V gene lookup returns CDR1 WNHNN and CDR2 SYGVQD (reference sequence). The CDR3 spans 15 residues. Trimming cost V 6 bases and J 0 bases, with 15 bases left between them. The CDR3 loop is CASRHGTPSSYEQYF. The CDR3 DNA reads as TGCGCCAGCAGACACGGGACACCCAGCTCCTACGAGCAGTACTTC.

The CDR3 region has the DNA TGTGCCAGCAGTCCGGGGACAGGGGGTTTTAATGAGCAGTTCTTC. It codes for CASSPGTGGFNEQFF. The J gene is TRBJ2-1, the V gene TRBV27; 11 bases match TRBD1. The CDR3 length is 15 residues. J lost 7 bases, V lost 5 bases, and 7 bases had no gene match. Per germline, CDR1 MNHEY and CDR2 SMNVEV (reference sequence).

The rearrangement uses TRBV7-9 and TRBJ2-1; D perhaps matches TRBD2 (6 bases). This CDR3 has 13 residues. The V end lost 3 bases, the J end lost 7 bases, and 10 bases lay between the germline ends. The germline V gene encodes CDR1 SEHNR and CDR2 FQNEAQ (reference sequence). In DNA form, the CDR3 reads TGTGCCAGCAGCTTTGGGACTGGAAATGAGCAGTTCTTC. Protein product: CASSFGTGNEQFF.

The V and J genes are TRBV3-1 (or the pseudogene TRBV3-2) and TRBJ2-2, with D perhaps given as TRBD1 or TRBD2 (6 bases each). Trimming took off 4 bases at V and 4 bases at J, with 7 bases between the two ends. This CDR3 contains 13 residues. The germline gives CDR1 LGHDT, CDR2 YNNKEL (reference sequence). CDR3 in DNA: TGTGCCAGCAGCCGGGGGGCCACCGGGGAGCTGTTTTTT. As protein: CASSRGATGELFF.

The rearrangement uses TRBV29-1 and TRBJ2-7; 8 bases are shared with TRBD2. The V and J ends lost 6 bases and 0 bases, in that order; junction bases with no gene match: 7. The CDR3 contains 14 residues. CDR1 SQVTM and CDR2 ANQGSEA come from the germline V gene. The CDR3, as DNA: TGCAGCGTCCCGACTAGCGAACACTCCTACGAGCAGTACTTC. Translating it yields CSVPTSEHSYEQYF.

The chain links TRBV18 to TRBJ1-1, with D perhaps matching TRBD1 (5 bases). Trimming took 0 bases from V and 4 from J, leaving 9 bases between them. CDR3 length equals 14 residues. Germline V gives CDR1 KGHSH, CDR2 LQKENI. The CDR3 loop is CASSPPTRVTEAFF. DNA for the CDR3: TGTGCCAGCTCACCACCGACCAGGGTCACTGAAGCTTTCTTT.

The J gene is TRBJ1-2, the V gene TRBV5-4; D possibly corresponds to TRBD1 (6 bases). CDR1 and CDR2 from the germline V gene are SGHNT and YYREEE (reference sequence). This CDR3 spans 13 amino acids. Trimming pared 4 bases from V and 4 bases from J, leaving 11 bases between. The CDR3 is CASSQTGPYGYTF. As DNA, the CDR3 is TGTGCCAGCAGCCAAACAGGGCCCTATGGCTACACCTTC.

This clone came up once. The CDR3 loop is CAWSAYGNTIYF. CDR3 coding DNA: TGTGCCTGGAGTGCTTATGGAAACACCATATATTTT. The chain carries TRBV30 and TRBJ1-3; D call uncertain. Germline V gene data show CDR1 as GTSNPN and CDR2 as SVGIG (reference sequence). Trimming left V 1 base short and J 3 bases short, with 4 bases between. The CDR3 spans 12 residues.

This chain connects TRBV19 to TRBJ1-6; D is perhaps TRBD1 (5 bases). Trimming took 5 bases from V and 5 from J, leaving 7 bases between them. Germline CDR1 LNHDA, CDR2 SQIVND (reference sequence). CDR3 length: 13 amino acids. As DNA, the CDR3 is TGTGCCAGTAGTCAGGGAGATAATTCACCCCTCCACTTT. Encoded protein: CASSQGDNSPLHF.

This chain uses TRBV18 with TRBJ2-7; 9 bases fit TRBD2. Germline loops: CDR1 KGHSH, CDR2 LQKENI. CDR3 length: 15 amino acids. The V gene end was trimmed by 3 bases and the J gene end by 0 bases; junction bases not matched to a gene: 3. The DNA for the CDR3 is TGTGCCAGCTCACCTGGAGCGGGGGGCTCCTACGAGCAGTACTTC. Residues: CASSPGAGGSYEQYF.

This chain uses TRBV20-1 with TRBJ1-5; D remains unclear. This CDR3 is built from 13 residues. The V end was cut by 3 bases, the J end by 5 bases, with 11 bases between. Germline-derived CDR1 and CDR2 are DFQATT and SNEGSKA (reference sequence). The CDR3 nucleotides are TGCAGTGCTAGTTCCGGTATGGATCAGCCCCAGCATTTT. Protein sequence: CSASSGMDQPQHF.

DNA for the CDR3: TGTGCCAGCAGCTCCGGGACAGGGGAGGGCCAAGAGACCCAGTACTTC. Encoded protein: CASSSGTGEGQETQYF. The chain uses TRBV11-3 and TRBJ2-5; 10 bases match TRBD1. CDR3 length equals 16 residues. V lost 4 bases, J lost 1 base, and 6 bases stayed unmatched. Germline assignment: CDR1 SGHNT and CDR2 YENEEA.

The chain recombines TRBV27 with TRBJ1-6; TRBD1 is a possible D gene (5 bases). V lost 6 bases and J lost 7, with 13 bases in between. CDR3 length: 14 amino acids. Germline V lookup: CDR1 MNHEY, CDR2 SMNVEV (reference sequence). CDR3: CASSSGANNSPLHF. The DNA for the CDR3 is TGTGCCAGCAGCTCCGGGGCAAACAATTCACCCCTCCACTTT.

The rearrangement uses TRBV4-1 and TRBJ1-3; 9 bases agree with TRBD1. CDR3 size: 16 residues. The junction had 2 bases not matched to a gene; V was cut back by 2 bases and J by 0 bases. In germline, CDR1 is MGHRA, CDR2 YSYEKL. This CDR3 is CASSQPGQGSGNTIYF. The CDR3 nucleotides read TGCGCCAGCAGCCAACCGGGACAGGGCTCTGGAAACACCATATATTTT.